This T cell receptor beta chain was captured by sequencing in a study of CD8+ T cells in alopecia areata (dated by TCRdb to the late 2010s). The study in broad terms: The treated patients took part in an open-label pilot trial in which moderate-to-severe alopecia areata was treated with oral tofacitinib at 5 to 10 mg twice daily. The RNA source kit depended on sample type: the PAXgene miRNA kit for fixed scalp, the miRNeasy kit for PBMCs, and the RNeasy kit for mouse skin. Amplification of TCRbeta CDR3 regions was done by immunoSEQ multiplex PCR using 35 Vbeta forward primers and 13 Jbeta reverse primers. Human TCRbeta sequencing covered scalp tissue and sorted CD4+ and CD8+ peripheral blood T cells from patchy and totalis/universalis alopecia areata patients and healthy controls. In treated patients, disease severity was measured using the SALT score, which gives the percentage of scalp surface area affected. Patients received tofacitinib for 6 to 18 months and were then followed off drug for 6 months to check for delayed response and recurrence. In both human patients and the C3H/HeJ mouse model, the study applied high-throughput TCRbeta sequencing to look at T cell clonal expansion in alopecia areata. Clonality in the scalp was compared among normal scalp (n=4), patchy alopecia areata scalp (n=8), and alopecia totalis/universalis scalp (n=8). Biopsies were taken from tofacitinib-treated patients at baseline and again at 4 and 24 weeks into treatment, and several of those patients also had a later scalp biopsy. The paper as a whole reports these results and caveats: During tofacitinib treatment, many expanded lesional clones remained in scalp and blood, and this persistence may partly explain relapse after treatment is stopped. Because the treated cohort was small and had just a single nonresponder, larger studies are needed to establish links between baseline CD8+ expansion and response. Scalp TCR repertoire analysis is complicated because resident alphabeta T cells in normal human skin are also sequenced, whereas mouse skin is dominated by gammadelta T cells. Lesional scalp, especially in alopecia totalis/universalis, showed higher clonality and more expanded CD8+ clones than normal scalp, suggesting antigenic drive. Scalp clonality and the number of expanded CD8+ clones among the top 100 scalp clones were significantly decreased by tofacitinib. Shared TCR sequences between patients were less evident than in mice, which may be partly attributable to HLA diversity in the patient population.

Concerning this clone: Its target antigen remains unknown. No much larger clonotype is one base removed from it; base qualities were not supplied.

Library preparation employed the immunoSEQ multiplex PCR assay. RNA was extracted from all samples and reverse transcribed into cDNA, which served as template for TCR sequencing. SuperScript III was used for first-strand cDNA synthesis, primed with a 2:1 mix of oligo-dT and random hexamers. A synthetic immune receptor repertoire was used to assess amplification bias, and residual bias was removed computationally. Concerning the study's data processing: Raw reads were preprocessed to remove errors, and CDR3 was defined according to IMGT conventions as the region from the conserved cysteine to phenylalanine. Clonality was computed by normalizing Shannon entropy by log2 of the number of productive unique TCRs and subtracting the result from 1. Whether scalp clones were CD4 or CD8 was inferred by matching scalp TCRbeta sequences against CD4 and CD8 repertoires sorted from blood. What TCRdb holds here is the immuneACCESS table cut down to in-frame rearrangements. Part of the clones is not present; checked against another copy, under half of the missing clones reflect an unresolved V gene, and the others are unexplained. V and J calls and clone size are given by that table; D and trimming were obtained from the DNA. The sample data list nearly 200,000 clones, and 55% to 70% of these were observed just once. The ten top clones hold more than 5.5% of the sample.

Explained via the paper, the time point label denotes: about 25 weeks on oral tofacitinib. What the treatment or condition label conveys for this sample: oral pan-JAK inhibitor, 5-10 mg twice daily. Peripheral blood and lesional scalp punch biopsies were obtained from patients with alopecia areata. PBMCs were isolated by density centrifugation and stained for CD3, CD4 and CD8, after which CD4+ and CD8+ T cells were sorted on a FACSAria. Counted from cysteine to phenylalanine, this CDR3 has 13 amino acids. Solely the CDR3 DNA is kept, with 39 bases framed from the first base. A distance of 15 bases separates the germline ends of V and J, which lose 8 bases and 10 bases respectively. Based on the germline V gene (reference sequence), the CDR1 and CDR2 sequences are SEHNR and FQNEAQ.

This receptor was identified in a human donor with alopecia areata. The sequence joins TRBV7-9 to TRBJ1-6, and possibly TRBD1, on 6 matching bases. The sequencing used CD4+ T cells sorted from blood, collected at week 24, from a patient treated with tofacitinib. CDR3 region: CASGGRGQSPLHF. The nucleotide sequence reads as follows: TGTGCCAGCGGAGGCAGGGGACAATCACCCCTCCACTTT.